This TCR beta chain was found in a study of cytomegalovirus exposure and HLA in healthy donors (dated by TCRdb to the late 2010s). Looking at the study overall: According to an earlier analysis of several hundred of the donors, roughly 180 million T cells yielded approximately 120 million unique TCR beta sequences and 276 Gb of sequence data. Roughly 300 gigabases of sequencing data and around 85 million unique TCR sequences made up an early release that covered over 550 HLA-typed donors. Of the 398 genotyped donors, over 65% fell in the genetic ancestry cluster associated with self-reported Caucasian donors. The aim of the study was to test whether cataloging public T cell receptors could identify signatures of past pathogen exposure. The T cell repertoires of 670 or so subjects were profiled by immunosequencing and related to cytomegalovirus serostatus. Besides the first cohort of around 670 subjects, a separate validation cohort made up of 120 different subjects was used. To predict cytomegalovirus infection status, the study brought together high-throughput TCR immunosequencing, statistical association of individual TCRs with disease status, and machine learning. A later analysis re-analyzed previously published TCR beta repertoires from several hundred donors and added high-resolution HLA genotyping to study TCR occurrence patterns. Rather than drawing on any new phenotypic data, the later analysis identified candidate immune exposures from TCR beta sequences and the way those sequences occurred across donors. In an earlier analysis of several hundred of the donors, high-throughput TCR beta sequencing was used to judge whether each TCR beta V gene segment behaved as functional or pseudogenic. Donor age, sex, ethnicity and CMV serostatus were compiled together with the repertoire data. Genome-wide SNP genotypes for about 65% of the roughly 670 donors were used in a later genetic analysis, which treated that subset as a discovery cohort. All discovery cohort repertoires had been generated using a single sequencing platform. Both class I and class II loci were covered by HLA typing, at four-digit resolution. The number of donors typed differed by locus, with about 629-640 for A, B, C, DRB1 and DQB1, roughly 550 for DQA1, 600 to 610 for DPA1, and about 450 for DPB1. Roughly 5 DR-DQ haplotypes were treated as single units for association and clustering because of strong linkage in the cohort. Across some 400 genotyped donors of the cohort, an average of about 240,000 unique TCR beta nucleotide sequences per donor were sequenced, and roughly 20% of those sequences were non-productive. The paper's findings and limits, for the study overall: Sequencing depth was assumed to be roughly uniform across donors in the presence/absence analyses, though that assumption may not hold. According to a later analysis, TCR association rates differed among HLA loci, with DRB1 alleles showing the most associated TCRs and HLA-C alleles showing the fewest. Because HLA typing was unavailable for some donors at each locus, only the typed subset was used in association tests. Cytomegalovirus status was reported to be diagnosed by the classifier with high specificity and sensitivity in both the original and validation cohorts. CMV serostatus was the only immune exposure information available for the cohort. The earlier analysis of almost 600 of the donors excluded some 15 rarely observed V segments, including chromosome 9 orphons, because counts were too low. A later analysis reported that several top co-occurrence clusters appeared linked to parvovirus B19, influenza, CMV and Epstein-Barr virus. In this cohort, only TCR beta chains were sequenced, and detectable features were limited by the absence of alpha or paired-chain data. An association between a missense DCLRE1C variant and V-gene and J-gene trimming of TCR beta chains was found in a later genetic analysis and replicated in an independent cohort. Three of the identified cytomegalovirus-associated TCR beta chains were confirmed in vitro to be specific for cytomegalovirus antigens. According to a later genetic analysis, donors in an Asian-associated ancestry cluster had fewer N-insertions in productive TCRs than the roughly 670-donor mean. The sequencing pipeline was judged likely to have produced a cluster of highly shared sequence variants as a technical artifact. While some public TCRs were present in many individuals, most TCR sequences turned up only very rarely across donors. It was suggested by the authors that the approach could potentially be generalized to other disease states and immunological phenotypes. In a later analysis, HLA-associated TCR beta chains were found to be more clonally expanded and to have lower generation probabilities than equally common non-associated chains. Linkage disequilibrium might explain the correlated functional status among segregating V segments, but an unknown experimental factor could not be excluded. The 87-base-pair reads could not distinguish some IMGT-functional V segments, including TRBV6-2 and TRBV6-3, so those segments were excluded. A further reported finding was that TCR beta sequences accurately predicted the HLA-A and HLA-B alleles for most subjects in the first cohort. A later analysis associated 15,000 to 20,000 TCR beta sequences with specific HLA alleles at a false discovery rate of 0.05. In a later analysis, most CMV-associated TCR beta chains were found to appear HLA-restricted, with HLA associations seemingly driven largely by CMV exposure. When HLA alleles, especially DR and DQ, strongly co-occurred, TCR associations were difficult to assign to individual alleles. The study listed 164 TCR beta chains as associated with cytomegalovirus. Broadly in line with IMGT annotations, most TCR beta V segments showed up in productive rearrangements about 87% or about 30% of the time in an earlier analysis of several hundred of the donors.

Worth noting for this clone: Its antigen specificity is not known. There are no base qualities to consult, and no much larger clone falls within one base.

The cohort was made up of 650 to 700 healthy bone marrow donors. At the time of sampling, every cohort member was nominally healthy, though immune exposures that went unrecorded were likely present. The donor tested CMV seropositive, placing the donor among the 289 seropositive members of the cohort. A peripheral blood sample was provided by each donor, and peripheral blood mononuclear cells were used for TCR beta sequencing. Genomic DNA was extracted from the blood cell samples with the Qiagen DNeasy Blood Extraction Kit. Trimming at the junction amounts to 3 bases on V and 0 bases on J, and the germline ends lie 11 bases apart. Spanning cysteine to phenylalanine, the CDR3 consists of 15 amino acids. Only the CDR3 DNA is retained, 45 bases long and in frame from the first base. Sequences SEHNR (CDR1) and FQNEAQ (CDR2) are obtained from the germline V gene (reference sequence). To prepare the library, the immunoSEQ multiplex PCR assay was applied. For the multiplex PCR, a mixture combining 60 forward primers for TCR Vbeta segments and 13 reverse primers for TCR Jbeta segments was used. A multiplex PCR assay on genomic DNA amplified the CDR3 region of rearranged TCR beta genes. On the Illumina HiSeq System, the amplified TCR beta libraries were sequenced as 87-base-pair reads. Concerning the study's data processing: In a later analysis, tens of millions of unique TCR beta chains were counted across the approximately 640 repertoires, and around 11 million of these chains were shared by at least two donors. A nearest-neighbor algorithm error-corrected the raw reads and collapsed the reads into unique sequences, merging closely related sequences to remove PCR and sequencing errors. CDR3 sequences were aligned to IMGT reference sequences to assign V, D and J gene segments. For a sequence to be retained, a match of at least six nucleotides to both a V gene segment and a J gene segment was required. Rearrangements were classified as productive when the CDR3 lacked stop codons and remained in frame with V and J, and all other rearrangements were classified as non-productive. Following IMGT convention, CDR3 was defined as the stretch from the second conserved V-encoded cysteine to the conserved J-encoded phenylalanine. In an earlier analysis of 500 to 650 of the donors, sequences lacking an unambiguous match to a single V gene segment were excluded. In an earlier analysis of approximately 590 of the donors, V segments were called functional above 56.7% productive rearrangements and were called segregating when the between-donor standard deviation exceeded 5%. To diagnose cytomegalovirus status from the catalog of TCR beta chain sequences, a statistical classification framework was built. A later analysis assigned V and J genes by comparing TCR nucleotide sequences with IMGT/GENE-DB human TR gene sequences. The TCRdist pipeline was used in a later analysis to assign CDR3 sequences and most-parsimonious VDJ recombination scenarios. In a later analysis, each TCR beta chain was defined by its CDR3 amino acid sequence together with its V-gene family, and reads lacking a unique V-gene family were excluded. A later analysis removed nearly 600 highly shared, low-generation-probability nucleotide sequences to deal with suspected cross-contamination and a sequencing artifact. In a later analysis, a clonal expansion index for each public chain was calculated from normalized within-repertoire ranks of inferred template counts. In a later analysis, generation probabilities were computed with a VDJ recombination model fitted to out-of-frame rearrangements, and the resulting probabilities were checked against IGoR. A later analysis scored TCR-TCR, TCR-HLA and TCR-CMV co-occurrence with hypergeometric tests, applying a repertoire-size bias correction to TCR pairs. False discovery rates were estimated in a later analysis by permuting HLA or CMV assignments 20 times. In a later analysis, co-occurring TCRs were grouped with DBSCAN, and TCRdist sequence similarity was added when clustering was performed within HLA-allele-positive subsets. Repertoires with fewer than 30,000 or more than 120,000 public chains, plus five repertoires with anomalous nucleotide sharing, were excluded from co-occurrence clustering. Sourced from immuneACCESS, this table was stored by TCRdb with only in-frame sequences that have V and J called. A share of the clones is absent; for the studies checked, an unresolved V gene accounts for under half, and the remainder has no known explanation. V, J and clone size were drawn from that table, and D and trimming were deduced from the DNA. For this sample the table gives some 130,000 clones, of which 82% were detected only once. Together, the top ten hold over 9% of the sample.

Sequencing was carried out using PBMCs. This sequence originates from a male donor in good health and CMV-seropositive. The receptor chain draws on TRBV7-9 and TRBJ1-1; the D segment cannot be called with confidence. The nucleotides read TGTGCCAGCAGCTTGGGGAGCCCCATGAACACTGAAGCTTTCTTT. Protein translation: CASSLGSPMNTEAFF.